A single sample is the source of the 25 T cell receptor beta chains below, sequenced in a study of blood T cell repertoires in COVID-19. Clones were read by immunoSEQ multiplex PCR, and TCRdb kept only the in-frame ones, dropping some. The data contain approximately 220,000 clones, about four fifths of them singletons. The sample taken for sequencing was PBMCs or T cells enriched from blood (not recorded which). These receptor sequences come from a woman aged 40 to 50 who had recovered from COVID-19.

This chain links TRBV5-4 with TRBJ2-3, with 8 bases lining up with TRBD2. CDR1 and CDR2 (germline): SGHNT, YYREEE (reference sequence). The CDR3 extends over 14 amino acids. V lost 2 bases and J lost 3; bases outside the gene matches: 2. The DNA of the CDR3 is TGTGCCAGCAGCTTTAGCGGGATAACAGATACGCAGTATTTT. It is translated as CASSFSGITDTQYF.

V usage is TRBV29-1 and J usage is TRBJ1-1; D call uncertain. Germline V lookup: CDR1 SQVTM, CDR2 ANQGSEA. V lost 3 bases, J lost 5 bases, and 16 bases lay in between. This CDR3 region has 14 residues. CDR3: CSVEVPGRRTEAFF. In DNA, the CDR3 is TGCAGCGTTGAGGTTCCAGGAAGGAGGACTGAAGCTTTCTTT.

V usage is TRBV2 and J usage is TRBJ1-1, with a tentative D call TRBD1 (6 bases). The CDR3 extends over 13 amino acids. From germline, CDR1 is SNHLY and CDR2 FYNNEI. The V and J ends lost 6 bases and 1 base respectively, with 9 bases between them. The CDR3: CASSRQANTEAFF. For the CDR3, the DNA is TGTGCCAGCAGCCGACAGGCGAACACTGAAGCTTTCTTT. Combining the CDR3 with reference TRBV2 and TRBJ1-1 gives the whole variable domain EPEVTQTPSHQVTQMGQEVILRCVPISNHLYFYWYRQILGQKVEFLVSFYNNEISEKSEIFDDQFSVERPDGSNFTLKIRSTKLEDSAMYFCASSRQANTEAFFGQGTRLTVV.

The rearrangement uses TRBV5-4 and TRBJ1-6; D is uncertain. CDR1 and CDR2 (germline): SGHNT, YYREEE (reference sequence). The CDR3 totals 16 residues. Between the trimmed V and J ends, which lost 2 bases and 2 bases, there was a span of 11 bases. The CDR3 loop reads CASSLSRLTYNSPLHF. The DNA for the CDR3 is TGTGCCAGCAGCTTATCCAGGCTTACCTATAATTCACCCCTCCACTTT.

The rearrangement joins TRBV5-5 to TRBJ2-1; no clear D. Germline-derived CDR1 and CDR2 are SGHKS and YYEKEE (reference sequence). Between the trimmed V and J ends, which lost 0 bases and 10 bases, there was a span of 8 bases. CDR3 length: 12 residues. In DNA, the CDR3 is TGTGCCAGCAGCTTGGGCGTATCAGAGCAGTTCTTC. Amino acids: CASSLGVSEQFF.

About this clone itself: Sequence at one end of the junction differs from germline and may be a read error. This chain connects TRBV19 to TRBJ1-6; 8 positions agree with TRBD1. Per germline, CDR1 LNHDA and CDR2 SQIVND (reference sequence). This CDR3 is built from 14 residues. The CDR3 sequence is CASSIRQGAPLRTF. The CDR3 nucleotides read TGTGCCAGTAGTATCCGCCAGGGGGCCCCTTTGCGAACCTTT.

The rearrangement joins TRBV7-6 to TRBJ2-2; perhaps TRBD1 as D (6 bases). The ends were cut back, 5 bases at V and 1 base at J, with 14 bases in the middle. The CDR3 has 16 residues. Germline V lookup: CDR1 SGHVS, CDR2 FNYEAQ. The CDR3 loop reads CASSREDSLNTGELFF. DNA for the CDR3: TGTGCCAGCAGCCGCGAGGACAGCTTGAACACCGGGGAGCTGTTTTTT.

This clone was counted a single time. J is TRBJ2-1 and V is TRBV19, with 8 bases identical to TRBD2. V dropped 4 bases and J dropped 14; count of bases not matched to a gene: 10. The CDR3 has 13 residues. From germline, CDR1 is LNHDA and CDR2 SQIVND (reference sequence). The CDR3 spells CASSSVAGLWEFF. The CDR3, as DNA: TGTGCCAGTAGTAGTGTAGCGGGACTCTGGGAGTTCTTC.

The V and J genes are TRBV24-1 and TRBJ2-1; 9 positions match TRBD2. Trimming at V came to 3 bases and at J to 9 bases, leaving 14 bases not matched to a gene. The CDR3 sequence is 17 residues long. Germline-derived CDR1 and CDR2 are KGHDR and SFDVKD. DNA of the CDR3: TGTGCCACCAGTGATCCGCAGGGGCGGGAGGGCCAGGGTGAGCAGTTCTTC. Protein sequence: CATSDPQGREGQGEQFF.

V gene TRBV5-6 combines with J gene TRBJ1-5; maybe TRBD1 (6 bases). The CDR3 sequence is 16 residues long. CDR1 and CDR2 (germline): SGHDT, YYEEEE. The V end was cut by 2 bases, the J end by 8 bases, with 20 bases between. CDR3 DNA: TGTGCCAGCAGCTTATCGGGGCAGGGGTTTCTAGAGCCCCAGCATTTT. Protein: CASSLSGQGFLEPQHF.

The CDR3 here is CASSQFGSRDYKPTDTQYF. The DNA for the CDR3 is TGTGCCAGCAGCCAATTTGGCTCCCGGGACTACAAACCCACAGATACGCAGTATTTT. This chain uses TRBV14 with TRBJ2-3; 7 bases map to TRBD2. Trimming cost V 2 bases and J 2 bases; bases outside gene matches: 16. The V gene's germline CDR1 is SGHDN and CDR2 FVKESK. This CDR3 is 19 amino acids long.

The V gene is TRBV18, the J gene TRBJ2-3; weak D call: TRBD1 (5 bases). Germline assignment: CDR1 KGHSH and CDR2 LQKENI. Trimming pared 3 bases from V and 6 bases from J, leaving 22 bases between. The CDR3 is 17 residues long. This chain's CDR3 is CASSPIRTPEVADTQYF. The CDR3 DNA reads TGTGCCAGCTCACCGATCCGGACACCCGAGGTGGCGGATACGCAGTATTTT.

Only a few counts were recorded for this clone. The chain joins TRBV12-3 or TRBV12-4 to TRBJ1-2; D is unclear. CDR3 length equals 13 residues. Trimming cost V 2 bases and J 2 bases, with 6 bases left between them. The CDR3 is CASSLLQNYGYTF. The CDR3 DNA is TGTGCCAGCAGTTTACTACAGAACTATGGCTACACCTTC.

The V call is TRBV19, the J call TRBJ1-5, with unresolved D. CDR1 and CDR2 from the germline V gene are LNHDA and SQIVND (reference sequence). CDR3 length equals 12 residues. V dropped 1 base and J dropped 7 bases, with 5 bases sitting between them. The DNA of the CDR3 is TGTGCCAGTAGTATAGTATTCCAGCCCCAGCATTTT. Translating gives CASSIVFQPQHF.

This clone was counted only a few times. The chain is built from TRBV6-4 and TRBJ1-5; no clear D. This CDR3 spans 13 amino acids. Trimming stripped 2 bases from V and 7 bases from J, with 9 bases between. Germline V gene data show CDR1 as MRHNA and CDR2 as SNTAGT. CDR3 sequence reads: CASSDDRGQPQHF. As DNA, the CDR3 is TGTGCCAGCAGTGACGATCGAGGGCAGCCCCAGCATTTT.

The V and J genes are TRBV5-6 and TRBJ1-6; 10 nucleotides line up with TRBD1. Trimming took 8 bases from V and 8 from J; bases not matched to a gene: 4. CDR3 length: 13 amino acids. Germline loops: CDR1 SGHDT, CDR2 YYEEEE. The CDR3 is CASQGQGYSPLHF. As DNA, the CDR3 is TGTGCCAGTCAGGGACAGGGGTATTCACCCCTCCACTTT.

The chain joins TRBV18 to TRBJ2-1, with D perhaps TRBD1 (5 bases). V shed 3 bases and J shed 4 bases, with 13 bases lying between them. The CDR3 runs 15 residues. Germline CDR1 KGHSH, CDR2 LQKENI. CDR3 in DNA: TGTGCCAGCTCACCGTCACGACAGACATACAATGAGCAGTTCTTC. The encoded protein is CASSPSRQTYNEQFF. The variable domain in full, completed from reference TRBV18 and TRBJ2-1, reads NAGVMQNPRHLVRRRGQEARLRCSPMKGHSHVYWYRQLPEEGLKFMVYLQKENIIDESGMPKERFSAEFPKEGPSILRIQQVVRGDSAAYFCASSPSRQTYNEQFFGPGTRLTVL.

The rearrangement joins TRBV19 to TRBJ1-4; no clear D gene. The length of the CDR3 is 15 residues. Germline-derived CDR1 and CDR2 are LNHDA and SQIVND (reference sequence). Between the trimmed V and J ends, which lost 0 bases and 4 bases, there was a span of 9 bases. CDR3 bases: TGTGCCAGTAGTATAGACCGCGGACTTAATGAAAAACTGTTTTTT. The encoded protein is CASSIDRGLNEKLFF.

J is TRBJ1-3 and V is TRBV27, with TRBD1 matching 8 bases. The CDR3 covers 16 residues. Germline V gene sequence: CDR1 MNHEY, CDR2 SMNVEV (reference sequence). V was pared by 6 bases and J by 4 bases, with 11 bases of the junction left unmatched. The DNA for the CDR3 is TGTGCCAGCAGGAGACTCGGCAGGGGGCCCGGAAACACCATATATTTT. This encodes CASRRLGRGPGNTIYF.

This CDR3 reads CASSSGTGQVGTEAFF. For the CDR3, the DNA is TGTGCCAGCTCATCCGGGACAGGGCAGGTGGGAACTGAAGCTTTCTTT. V usage is TRBV18 and J usage is TRBJ1-1, with 9 positions matching TRBD1. Trimming cost V 5 bases and J 5 bases; bases outside gene matches: 12. Germline loops: CDR1 KGHSH, CDR2 LQKENI. The CDR3 length is 16 residues.

The chain is built from TRBV10-2 and TRBJ2-2, with 13 positions matching TRBD2. The CDR3 is 19 amino acids. J gave up 4 bases and V 5 bases, and 13 bases lay outside the gene matches. Germline CDR1 reads WSHSY; CDR2 reads SAAADI. CDR3 sequence reads: CASSNPRLAGGVGTGELFF. For the CDR3, the DNA is TGCGCCAGCAGTAACCCCAGACTAGCGGGAGGAGTGGGCACCGGGGAGCTGTTTTTT.

The chain has TRBV7-2 and TRBJ1-1, with 7 bases matching TRBD1. Trimming took 3 bases from V and 3 from J; bases not matched to a gene: 4. The CDR3 contains 14 residues. Germline CDR1 SGHTA, CDR2 FQGNSA. The chain's CDR3 is CASSFDRVHTEAFF. In DNA form, the CDR3 reads TGTGCCAGCAGCTTCGACAGGGTTCACACTGAAGCTTTCTTT.

The chain combines TRBV29-1 with TRBJ2-3, with 7 nucleotides matching TRBD2. J gave up 1 base and V 7 bases, and 8 bases lay outside the gene matches. Looked up from germline, CDR1 is SQVTM and CDR2 is ANQGSEA. The CDR3 runs to 14 residues. The CDR3 here is CSGLVAGGTDTQYF. Here the CDR3 DNA reads TGCAGCGGGCTGGTAGCGGGTGGCACAGATACGCAGTATTTT.

J is TRBJ2-3 and V is TRBV15; D perhaps matches TRBD1 (5 bases). The germline V gene has CDR1 LNHNV and CDR2 YYDKDF (reference sequence). The V end was cut by 0 bases, the J end by 8 bases, with 6 bases between. This CDR3 spans 12 amino acids. CDR3 residues: CATSRDQGTQYF. In DNA, the CDR3 is TGTGCCACCAGCAGAGATCAGGGTACGCAGTATTTT.

This clone was counted a single time. The chain links TRBV10-3 to TRBJ2-2; unclear D gene. Germline values: CDR1 ENHRY, CDR2 SYGVKD. This CDR3 is built from 14 residues. Between the trimmed V and J ends, which lost 0 bases and 4 bases, there was a span of 6 bases. The CDR3, as DNA: TGTGCCATCAGTGAGTCGCCGGGCACCGGGGAGCTGTTTTTT. Amino acid sequence: CAISESPGTGELFF.